The 5 T cell receptor beta chains in this list originate from one sample, sequenced in a study of blood T cell repertoires in COVID-19 (dated by TCRdb to the early 2020s). The library was prepared using the immunoSEQ multiplex PCR assay. The source is immuneACCESS, and TCRdb retained only in-frame sequences with V and J called. Part of the clones is not carried over; for the studies checked, unresolved V genes explain less than half of this, and the remainder is unexplained. Counted in this sample were roughly 100,000 clones; roughly 89% of them appeared once. Approximately 1.9% of the sample rests with the top ten. Material: peripheral blood. The source is a woman in her 50s with COVID-19, enrolled during active disease.

The chain recombines TRBV27 with TRBJ2-2; the match to TRBD1 covers 8 bases. V lost 0 bases, J lost 5 bases, and 5 bases stayed unmatched. CDR1 is MNHEY and CDR2 is SMNVEV in the germline V gene (reference sequence). The CDR3 runs to 16 residues. CDR3 amino acids: CASSLSGQGATGELFF. The CDR3, as DNA: TGTGCCAGCAGTTTATCCGGCCAGGGGGCAACCGGGGAGCTGTTTTTT.

This clone showed up just a few times. The CDR3 region has the DNA TGTGCCAGCCTAAGAGGGTGGCAGGGGGCGCCCACTGAAGCTTTCTTT. Its protein is CASLRGWQGAPTEAFF. V gene TRBV19 combines with J gene TRBJ1-1; TRBD1 matches at 8 bases. V gave up 9 bases and J gave up 4 bases; unmatched junction bases: 16. Germline loops: CDR1 LNHDA, CDR2 SQIVND (reference sequence). There are 16 residues in the CDR3.

The V gene is TRBV19, the J gene TRBJ2-3; TRBD1 is a possible D gene (5 bases). V lost 4 bases to trimming and J lost 3 bases, with 11 bases between them. This CDR3 region has 14 residues. Germline lookup yields CDR1 LNHDA and CDR2 SQIVND (reference sequence). CDR3 DNA sequence: TGTGCCAGTAGTAGACAGCAAAGGACAGATACGCAGTATTTT. Its translation: CASSRQQRTDTQYF.

The V and J genes are TRBV29-1 and TRBJ1-3; D unresolved. Germline V gene sequence: CDR1 SQVTM, CDR2 ANQGSEA. Between the trimmed V and J ends, which lost 7 bases and 3 bases, there was a span of 10 bases. The CDR3 has 12 residues. CDR3 nucleotides: TGCAGCGCCACAGTGGGTGGAAACACCATATATTTT. This translates into CSATVGGNTIYF.

The V call is TRBV9, the J call TRBJ2-5; 9 bases align to TRBD2. The CDR3 sequence is 15 residues long. J gave up 1 base and V 3 bases, and 4 bases lay outside the gene matches. Germline loops: CDR1 SGDLS, CDR2 YYNGEE. The CDR3 region has the DNA TGTGCCAGCAGCGCAACTAGCGGGCTCCAAGAGACCCAGTACTTC. This encodes CASSATSGLQETQYF.